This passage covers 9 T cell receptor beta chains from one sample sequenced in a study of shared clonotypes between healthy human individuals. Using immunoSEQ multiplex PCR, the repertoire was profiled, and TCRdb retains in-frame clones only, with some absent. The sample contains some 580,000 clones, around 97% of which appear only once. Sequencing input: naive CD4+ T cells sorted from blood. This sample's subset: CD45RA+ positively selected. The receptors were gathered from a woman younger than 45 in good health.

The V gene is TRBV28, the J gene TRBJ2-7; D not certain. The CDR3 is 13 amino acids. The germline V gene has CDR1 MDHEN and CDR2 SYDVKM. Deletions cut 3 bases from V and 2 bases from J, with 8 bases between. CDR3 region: CASSLDWPYEQYF. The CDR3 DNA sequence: TGTGCCAGCAGTTTGGATTGGCCCTACGAGCAGTACTTC. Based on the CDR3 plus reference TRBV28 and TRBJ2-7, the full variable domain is DVKVTQSSRYLVKRTGEKVFLECVQDMDHENMFWYRQDPGLGLRLIYFSYDVKMKEKGDIPEGYSVSREKKERFSLILESASTNQTSMYLCASSLDWPYEQYFGPGTRLTVT.

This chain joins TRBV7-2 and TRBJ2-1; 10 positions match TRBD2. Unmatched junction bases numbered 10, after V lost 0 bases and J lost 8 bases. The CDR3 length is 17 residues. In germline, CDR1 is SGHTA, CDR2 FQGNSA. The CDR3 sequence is CASSLAPLAGVVDEQFF. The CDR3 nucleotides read TGTGCCAGCAGCTTAGCCCCTCTAGCGGGAGTGGTAGATGAGCAGTTCTTC.

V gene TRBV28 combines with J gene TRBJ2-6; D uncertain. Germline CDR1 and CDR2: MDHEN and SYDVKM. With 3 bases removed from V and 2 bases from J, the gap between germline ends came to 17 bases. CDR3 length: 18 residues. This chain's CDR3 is CASSLSGAPLAGANVLTF. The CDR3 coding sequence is TGTGCCAGCAGTTTGTCCGGAGCCCCCTTGGCTGGGGCCAACGTCCTGACTTTC.

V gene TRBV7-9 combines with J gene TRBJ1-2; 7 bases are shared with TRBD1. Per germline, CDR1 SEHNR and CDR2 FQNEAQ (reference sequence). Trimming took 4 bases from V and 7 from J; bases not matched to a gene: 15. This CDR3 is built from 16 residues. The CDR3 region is CASSSDRGHFLGGYTF. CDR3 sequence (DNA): TGTGCCAGCAGCTCGGATAGGGGGCACTTCCTTGGTGGCTACACCTTC. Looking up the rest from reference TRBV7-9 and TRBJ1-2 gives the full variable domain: DTGVSQNPRHKITKRGQNVTFRCDPISEHNRLYWYRQTLGQGPEFLTYFQNEAQLEKSRLLSDRFSAERPKGSFSTLEIQRTEQGDSAMYLCASSSDRGHFLGGYTFGSGTRLTVV.

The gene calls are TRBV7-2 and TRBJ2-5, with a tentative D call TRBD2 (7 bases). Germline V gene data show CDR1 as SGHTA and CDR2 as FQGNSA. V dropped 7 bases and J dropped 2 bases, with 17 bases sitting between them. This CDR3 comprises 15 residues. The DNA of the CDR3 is TGTGCCAGCAAACCCCGCGGGGGCGGACAAGAGACCCAGTACTTC. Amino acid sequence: CASKPRGGGQETQYF.

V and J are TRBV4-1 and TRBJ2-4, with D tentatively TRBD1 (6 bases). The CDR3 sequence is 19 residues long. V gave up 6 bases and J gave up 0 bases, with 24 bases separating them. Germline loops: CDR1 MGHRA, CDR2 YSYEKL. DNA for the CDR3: TGCGCCAGCAGTCCGGATCAACAGGGCCTCAGGCTAGCCAAAAACATTCAGTACTTC. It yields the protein CASSPDQQGLRLAKNIQYF.

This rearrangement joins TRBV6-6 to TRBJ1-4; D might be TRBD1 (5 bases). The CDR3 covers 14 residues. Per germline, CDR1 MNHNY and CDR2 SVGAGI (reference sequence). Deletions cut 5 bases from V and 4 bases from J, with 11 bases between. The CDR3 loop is CASSHRGVNEKLFF. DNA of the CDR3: TGTGCCAGCAGTCACCGAGGGGTTAATGAAAAACTGTTTTTT.

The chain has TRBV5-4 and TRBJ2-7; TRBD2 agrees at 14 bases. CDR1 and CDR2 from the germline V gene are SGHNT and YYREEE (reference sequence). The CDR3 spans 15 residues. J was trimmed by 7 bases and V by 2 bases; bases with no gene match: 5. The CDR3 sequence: CASSFPGLAGEEQYF. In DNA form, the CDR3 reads TGTGCCAGCAGCTTTCCGGGACTAGCGGGAGAGGAGCAGTACTTC.

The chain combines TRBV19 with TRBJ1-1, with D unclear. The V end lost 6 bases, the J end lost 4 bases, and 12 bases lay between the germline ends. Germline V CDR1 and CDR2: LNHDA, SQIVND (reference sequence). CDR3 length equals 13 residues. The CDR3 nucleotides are TGTGCCAGTAGCCCCGGCGTTGTCACTGAAGCTTTCTTT. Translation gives CASSPGVVTEAFF.